This is a list of T cell receptor beta chains from one sample in a study of control samples from healthy donors and cancer patients. Some clones are missing from TCRdb's copy, which holds only in-frame ones; the method was immunoSEQ multiplex PCR. This table holds 150,000 to 200,000 clones, about 90% found once. The source material was blood. The receptors here all came from a woman aged 40 to 50 in good health. CDR3s include the opening cysteine and the closing phenylalanine or tryptophan. D genes are given only for firm matches. The listing skips clone size in some rows; elsewhere it reads once, few, many or a size class.

CDR3aa,CDR3nt,j_gene,v_gene,abundance,d_gene
CASSFTGENGYTF,TGTGCCAGCAGCTTTACAGGGGAGAATGGCTACACCTTC,TRBJ1-2,TRBV3-1/TRBV3-2,-,TRBD1
CASSISDSRLVNYGYTF,TGTGCCAGTAGTATTTCCGATTCCCGTCTGGTAAACTATGGCTACACCTTC,TRBJ1-2,TRBV19,-,-
CASKPSGVNTGELFF,TGTGCCAGCAAGCCTAGCGGGGTGAACACCGGGGAGCTGTTTTTT,TRBJ2-2,TRBV27,-,TRBD2
CASSPMVGATYEQYF,TGTGCCAGCTCACCCATGGTTGGGGCAACCTACGAGCAGTACTTC,TRBJ2-7,TRBV18,-,-
CASSLTPASETQYF,TGCGCCAGCAGCTTGACCCCAGCGAGTGAGACCCAGTACTTC,TRBJ2-5,TRBV5-1,-,-
CAIRGTELNTEAFF,TGTGCCATCAGGGGGACAGAACTGAACACTGAAGCTTTCTTT,TRBJ1-1,TRBV10-3,-,TRBD1
CASSEWGGEGTDTQYF,TGTGCCAGCAGTGAATGGGGGGGGGAGGGCACAGATACGCAGTATTTT,TRBJ2-3,TRBV6-1,-,TRBD2
CASSLSRGTIYGYTF,TGTGCCAGCAGTTTATCGAGGGGTACCATCTATGGCTACACCTTC,TRBJ1-2,TRBV27,-,-
CASTGTYAEAFF,TGTGCCAGCACCGGGACTTATGCTGAAGCTTTCTTT,TRBJ1-1,TRBV6-5,-,-
CASSLATRTEPTEAFF,TGTGCCAGCAGCTTAGCGACAAGGACAGAGCCCACTGAAGCTTTCTTT,TRBJ1-1,TRBV7-9,-,-
CASRRTRTGSAEAFF,TGTGCCAGCAGAAGGACACGGACAGGAAGCGCTGAAGCTTTCTTT,TRBJ1-1,TRBV6-5,-,TRBD1
CASRVMGGYGANVLTF,TGCGCCAGCAGGGTCATGGGAGGGTACGGGGCCAACGTCCTGACTTTC,TRBJ2-6,TRBV5-1,-,TRBD2
CASSPTQGGNSPLHF,TGTGCCAGCAGCCCCACTCAGGGGGGGAATTCACCCCTCCACTTT,TRBJ1-6,TRBV9,-,TRBD1
CASSLAGDSGNTIYF,TGTGCCAGCAGCTTGGCAGGGGACTCTGGAAACACCATATATTTT,TRBJ1-3,TRBV5-4,-,-
CASSPPSAAARETQYF,TGTGCCAGCAGCCCACCCTCCGCGGCTGCCCGAGAGACCCAGTACTTC,TRBJ2-5,TRBV7-6,-,-
CASSPGQKDNYGYTF,TGTGCCAGCTCACCAGGGCAGAAAGATAACTATGGCTACACCTTC,TRBJ1-2,TRBV18,-,-
CASSDPYSMNTEAFF,TGTGCCAGCAGTGACCCCTACTCCATGAACACTGAAGCTTTCTTT,TRBJ1-1,TRBV2,-,-
CASSLVGQGAQYF,TGTGCCAGCAGCTTGGTCGGTCAGGGGGCCCAGTACTTC,TRBJ2-5,TRBV7-3,once,TRBD1
CASSLGSSRGANEKLFF,TGCGCCAGCAGCTTGGGGTCTTCCCGCGGGGCTAATGAAAAACTGTTTTTT,TRBJ1-4,TRBV5-1,once,-
CASSQEAVPANYGYTF,TGTGCCAGCAGCCAAGAAGCGGTTCCCGCTAACTATGGCTACACCTTC,TRBJ1-2,TRBV3-1/TRBV3-2,-,-
CASSSDRLNTGELFF,TGTGCCAGCAGCTCGGACAGGCTTAACACCGGGGAGCTGTTTTTT,TRBJ2-2,TRBV7-8,-,TRBD1
CATSRDQTSGGPGELFF,TGTGCCACCAGCAGAGATCAAACTAGCGGGGGTCCCGGGGAGCTGTTTTTT,TRBJ2-2,TRBV15,-,TRBD2
CASSTVLTDTQYF,TGTGCCAGCAGCACGGTACTAACAGATACGCAGTATTTT,TRBJ2-3,TRBV9,-,-
CSAIRNTEAFF,TGCAGTGCTATCAGGAACACTGAAGCTTTCTTT,TRBJ1-1,TRBV20-1,-,-
CASSVAGGPGNEQFF,TGTGCCAGCAGCGTAGCGGGGGGGCCAGGGAATGAGCAGTTCTTC,TRBJ2-1,TRBV9,-,TRBD2
CASSLKLAGNTIYF,TGTGCCAGCAGTTTAAAGTTGGCAGGAAACACCATATATTTT,TRBJ1-3,TRBV5-6,-,-
CATSGQGYDGYTF,TGTGCCACCAGCGGACAGGGCTATGATGGCTACACCTTC,TRBJ1-2,TRBV19,-,TRBD1
CASSQDHRTGNTEAFF,TGTGCCAGCAGCCAAGATCATAGGACAGGGAACACTGAAGCTTTCTTT,TRBJ1-1,TRBV14,-,TRBD1
CASSLVMGGHQPQHF,TGTGCCAGCAGCTTAGTGATGGGAGGGCATCAGCCCCAGCATTTT,TRBJ1-5,TRBV7-8,once,-
CASSIDLSDYGYTF,TGTGCCAGTAGTATAGATCTCAGCGACTATGGCTACACCTTC,TRBJ1-2,TRBV19,-,-
CASSQGQAAGGETQYF,TGTGCCAGCAGCCAAGGACAGGCCGCCGGTGGGGAGACCCAGTACTTC,TRBJ2-5,TRBV14,-,-
CASSSWRGEDGELFF,TGTGCCAGCAGCTCTTGGAGGGGGGAAGACGGGGAGCTGTTTTTT,TRBJ2-2,TRBV7-6,-,-
CASSDRDGNSPLHF,TGCGCCAGCAGCGACCGGGACGGTAATTCACCCCTCCACTTT,TRBJ1-6,TRBV5-1,-,-
CASSRTKGTEAFF,TGCGCCAGCAGCCGGACGAAGGGCACTGAAGCTTTCTTT,TRBJ1-1,TRBV5-1,-,-
CASSPIPQETQYF,TGTGCCAGCAGCCCCATCCCCCAAGAGACCCAGTACTTC,TRBJ2-5,TRBV2,-,-